The entry below gives a single T cell receptor beta chain sequence along with its context. TCRdb re-called the 5' RACE reads with MiXCR, one entry per CDR3 protein. This sample carries some 760,000 distinct CDR3 sequences, 15% to 20% of them seen once, and the ten largest clones take less than 15%. This CDR3 spans 15 amino acids. V lost 7 bases and J lost 5; bases outside the gene matches: 13. Germline V gene sequence: CDR1 MNHNS, CDR2 SASEGT. The sample originates from a study of identical twins. This sample also belongs to another study, concerning T cells expressing NK-cell markers. From that report: Sorted T-cell subsets CD3+CD56+NKG2C+, CD3+CD56+NKG2C- and CD3+CD56-NKG2C+ were TCR beta-sequenced. HCMV seropositivity characterized seven of the eight sequenced donors, and seronegativity one. In several experiments, an anti-gamma-delta TCR antibody restricted sorting to alpha-beta TCR T cells. Clarity on HCMV specificity was lacking for the expanded NKG2C+ T cell clones.

The V call is TRBV6-1, the J call TRBJ2-7; 8 nucleotides agree with TRBD1. Sequencing input: PBMCs. The sequence derives from a woman between 18 and 29 years old in good health. DNA of the CDR3: TGTGCCAGCACCACCCCCGGACAGGGCAAAAACGAGCAGTACTTC. Translation gives CASTTPGQGKNEQYF.